The sequence of this T cell receptor (beta chain) was determined in a study of T-cell memory formation after mild COVID-19 (TCRdb year 2021). Looking at the study overall: TCR sequence clusters from the two donors were found to be largely donor specific. Longitudinal TCRalpha and TCRbeta repertoire sequencing tracked T-cell clones expanding and contracting after mild COVID-19 in a couple of donors. The cohort was made up of two young adult volunteers, one female and one male, who were previously healthy.

On this clonotype itself: Its recognized antigen is unknown. There are no base qualities to consult, and no much larger clone falls within one base.

The study at large found these results: The study included only a couple of mild cases, and larger cohorts that include severe cases with pre-infection samples were judged to be necessary. Contracting CD4+ clones turned up mainly in the CM and EM memory subsets, whereas EMRA was where CD8+ clones were enriched. Clones that contracted from day 15 to 85 showed balanced CD4/CD8 phenotypes, whereas a second wave of clones that expanded from day 15 to 37 leaned towards CD4+. Whether the second-wave clones peaking on day 37 were SARS-CoV-2 specific was not confirmed. Some responding clones were detected in pre-infection memory, which suggested that pre-existing cross-reactive memory T cells had joined the SARS-CoV-2 response.

The reads were generated on an Illumina NovaSeq 6000. Using 5'RACE with constant-segment primers, TCRalpha and TCRbeta cDNA libraries were constructed, with sample barcodes and unique molecular identifiers added in the process. Trizol reagent was used to extract RNA from every sample. Library amplification was performed in two PCR steps, and a second sample barcode and Illumina TruSeq adapters were introduced in the second step. Libraries were sequenced on an Illumina NovaSeq with 2 x 150 bp paired-end reads. The study's own analysis went as follows. With migec v1.2.7, reads were demultiplexed and then collapsed into UMI-guided consensus sequences. Using mixcr v2.1.11, UMI consensuses were aligned to TRA and TRB V and J templates and then assembled into clonotypes. Clonotypes were classified as expanded or contracted when called significant by both edgeR and NoisET, with noise models trained on biological replicates. For edgeR calls, the thresholds were a false discovery rate-adjusted p below 0.01 and a log2 fold-change of 1. As an exploratory analysis of dynamics, PCA with hierarchical clustering was applied to max-normalized trajectories of the 1000 most abundant clonotypes. Separately sequenced CD4+ and CD8+ repertoires were used to assign the CD4 or CD8 phenotype of responding clones. TCRdb reran the public reads through fastp at Q25 and MiXCR, keeping productive beta chains. When rows share a CDR3 protein, they turn into one entry using the most common DNA and genes. V and J calls and clone size were set by TCRdb, not the authors. A total of hundreds of thousands of distinct CDR3 sequences appear in this sample, roughly 19% of them only once. Around 20% of the sample rests with the top ten.

Ficoll-Paque density gradient centrifugation was used to isolate PBMCs. Trimming leaves V shorter by 3 bases and J shorter by 6 bases, with the junction holding 5 bases beyond the gene matches. The germline V gene (reference sequence) provides CDR1 MNHEY and CDR2 SMNVEV. The CDR3 runs 14 amino acids, cysteine and valine included. Kept here is only the CDR3 DNA, which spans 42 bases and is read in frame from base 1. The sequence came from a man aged 18 to 29 who had mild COVID-19 (a few samples of this study predate the infection). The sample titles of this study are shuffled in the database, so cell type and time point are left out; the donor was told from shared clones. The chain couples TRBV27 to TRBJ2-7, with 10 bases matching TRBD1. The source material was PBMCs or a T cell subset sorted from them (not recorded which). The CDR3 in this case is CASSLTGGRSEQYV. The DNA sequence is TGTGCCAGCAGTTTGACAGGGGGCCGGTCCGAGCAGTACGTC.